This paragraph covers one T cell receptor beta chain sequence. Antigen: not known. The repertoire was sequenced with immunoSEQ multiplex PCR; TCRdb's copy has only in-frame clones and lacks some. The top ten clones hold roughly 0.7% of a sample with about 83,000 clones, over 75% of them seen once. The data belong to a study of OX40 agonist ivuxolimab in advanced cancers. Study summary: Patients were dosed intravenously with ivuxolimab at 0.01 to 10 mg/kg every 2 weeks.

Germline CDR1 and CDR2: SGHRS and YFSETQ. V shed 4 bases, J shed 0 bases, and the junction held 7 bases outside the gene matches. CDR3 length: 15 residues. Exclusion applied to patients with autoimmune disease history or systemic immunosuppression. Study-wide results and caveats: Expanded clones were, on average, more numerous among CD8+ T cells than CD4+. Still undetermined is the antigen specificity of the expanded peripheral T cells.

The TCR sequence derives from an adult with an advanced solid tumor such as melanoma, head and neck, liver or kidney cancer. The J gene is TRBJ2-7, the V gene TRBV5-1, with 7 bases identical to TRBD1. The source material was CD4+ or CD8+ T cells sorted from blood, sampled in a trial of the OX40 agonist ivuxolimab. The CDR3 sequence is CASSRSWDSSYEQYF. CDR3 sequence (DNA): TGCGCCAGCAGCCGAAGCTGGGACAGCTCCTACGAGCAGTACTTC.